Listed here are 7 T cell receptor beta chains from one sample, sequenced in a study of blood T cell repertoires in COVID-19. Sequencing used immunoSEQ multiplex PCR; TCRdb keeps in-frame clones, though not all of them. The sample consists of around 150,000 clones, approximately 88% of them appearing once. The sample taken for sequencing was PBMCs or T cells enriched from blood (not recorded which). The receptors were gathered from a man between 65 and 85 years old who had been exposed to COVID-19.

The chain uses TRBV3-1 (or the pseudogene TRBV3-2) and TRBJ1-4; TRBD1 is a possible D gene (5 bases). Germline V lookup: CDR1 LGHDT, CDR2 YNNKEL (reference sequence). The CDR3 consists of 16 residues. V dropped 6 bases and J dropped 5 bases, with 19 bases sitting between them. Here the CDR3 reads CASSPSAFSGNEKLFF. In DNA form, the CDR3 reads TGTGCCAGCAGTCCTAGTGCCTTCTCAGGGAATGAAAAACTGTTTTTT.

The chain uses TRBV5-1 and TRBJ2-1; no definite D call. CDR3 length equals 15 residues. Germline lookup yields CDR1 SGHRS and CDR2 YFSETQ. Trimming shortened V by 4 bases and J by 2 bases, and 13 bases separated the two germline ends. Here the CDR3 DNA reads TGCGCCAGCAGCGCCCGACACGGCGCCTACAATGAGCAGTTCTTC. It specifies CASSARHGAYNEQFF.

V gene TRBV19 combines with J gene TRBJ1-6; TRBD1 is a possible D gene (5 bases). The ends were cut back, 5 bases at V and 5 bases at J, with 10 bases in the middle. The CDR3 length is 14 residues. Germline CDR1 and CDR2: LNHDA and SQIVND (reference sequence). CDR3 sequence reads: CASSSQANNSPLHF. CDR3 sequence (DNA): TGTGCCAGTAGTTCACAGGCCAATAATTCACCCCTCCACTTT.

This clone came up a few times. This chain links TRBV18 with TRBJ2-5; no reliable D call. The V end was cut by 3 bases, the J end by 5 bases, with 10 bases between. CDR1 KGHSH and CDR2 LQKENI come from the germline V gene. The CDR3 has 13 residues. CDR3 residues: CASSPLAGETQYF. CDR3 nucleotide sequence: TGTGCCAGCTCACCCTTGGCCGGGGAGACCCAGTACTTC. Looking up the rest from reference TRBV18 and TRBJ2-5 gives the full variable domain: NAGVMQNPRHLVRRRGQEARLRCSPMKGHSHVYWYRQLPEEGLKFMVYLQKENIIDESGMPKERFSAEFPKEGPSILRIQQVVRGDSAAYFCASSPLAGETQYFGPGTRLLVL.

The V and J genes are TRBV7-9 and TRBJ1-1; D gene uncertain. The CDR3 extends over 13 amino acids. In germline, CDR1 is SEHNR, CDR2 FQNEAQ (reference sequence). V lost 5 bases and J 0 bases, leaving 7 bases between the germline ends. CDR3 region: CASSLSVNTEAFF. Here the CDR3 DNA reads TGTGCCAGCAGCCTCTCGGTGAACACTGAAGCTTTCTTT.

The chain uses TRBV6-5 and TRBJ2-2, with TRBD2 as a possible D gene (5 bases). Trimming stripped 8 bases from V and 0 bases from J, with 13 bases between. This CDR3 contains 15 residues. Looked up from germline, CDR1 is MNHEY and CDR2 is SVGAGI. The CDR3 nucleotides are TGTGCCAGCCGCCCGGCGGGCGCGAACACCGGGGAGCTGTTTTTT. Translating it yields CASRPAGANTGELFF.

V gene TRBV29-1 combines with J gene TRBJ1-1; a weak D match, TRBD1 (5 bases). Germline CDR1 is SQVTM and CDR2 is ANQGSEA. CDR3 size: 12 residues. Trimming pared 2 bases from V and 7 bases from J, leaving 11 bases between. In nucleotides, the CDR3 is TGCAGCGTTGAAACGGGGGTCCTTGAAGCTTTCTTT. Translating gives CSVETGVLEAFF.